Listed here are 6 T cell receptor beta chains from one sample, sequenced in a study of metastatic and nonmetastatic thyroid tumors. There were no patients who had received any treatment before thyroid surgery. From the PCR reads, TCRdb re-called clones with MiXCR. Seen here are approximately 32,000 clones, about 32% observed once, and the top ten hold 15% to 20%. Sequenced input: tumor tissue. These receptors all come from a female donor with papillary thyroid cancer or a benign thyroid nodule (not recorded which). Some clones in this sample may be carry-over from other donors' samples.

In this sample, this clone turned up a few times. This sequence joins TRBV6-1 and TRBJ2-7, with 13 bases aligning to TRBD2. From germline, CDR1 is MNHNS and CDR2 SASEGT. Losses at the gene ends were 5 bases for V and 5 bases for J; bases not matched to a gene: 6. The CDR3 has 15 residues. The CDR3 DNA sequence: TGTGCCAGCAGTTCAGGACTAGCGGGAGTTCACGAGCAGTACTTC. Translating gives CASSSGLAGVHEQYF.

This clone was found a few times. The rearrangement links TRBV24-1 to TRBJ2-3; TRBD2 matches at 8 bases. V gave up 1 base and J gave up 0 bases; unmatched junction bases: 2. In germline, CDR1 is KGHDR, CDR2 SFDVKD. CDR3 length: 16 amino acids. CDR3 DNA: TGTGCCACCAGTGATTTTAGCGGGGTCAGCACAGATACGCAGTATTTT. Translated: CATSDFSGVSTDTQYF.

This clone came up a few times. CDR3 DNA: TGTGCCTGGAGTGTGGATTCACCCCTCCACTTT. It codes for CAWSVDSPLHF. The chain has TRBV30 and TRBJ1-6, with no clear D. Trimming stripped 0 bases from V and 8 bases from J, with 2 bases between. The germline gives CDR1 GTSNPN, CDR2 SVGIG (reference sequence). The CDR3 loop spans 11 amino acids.

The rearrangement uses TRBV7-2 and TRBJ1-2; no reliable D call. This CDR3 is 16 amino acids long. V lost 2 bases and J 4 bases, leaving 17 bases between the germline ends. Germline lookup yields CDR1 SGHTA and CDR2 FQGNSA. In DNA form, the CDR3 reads TGTGCCAGCAGCTTAAGAGCGCTAAGGCAGAGCTATGGCTACACCTTC. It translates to CASSLRALRQSYGYTF.

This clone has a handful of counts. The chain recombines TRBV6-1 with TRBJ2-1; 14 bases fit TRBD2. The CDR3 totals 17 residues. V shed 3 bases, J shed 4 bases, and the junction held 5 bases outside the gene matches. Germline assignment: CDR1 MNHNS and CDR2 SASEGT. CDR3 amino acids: CASSDGTSGRVYNEQFF. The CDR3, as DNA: TGTGCCAGCAGTGACGGGACTAGCGGGAGAGTTTACAATGAGCAGTTCTTC.

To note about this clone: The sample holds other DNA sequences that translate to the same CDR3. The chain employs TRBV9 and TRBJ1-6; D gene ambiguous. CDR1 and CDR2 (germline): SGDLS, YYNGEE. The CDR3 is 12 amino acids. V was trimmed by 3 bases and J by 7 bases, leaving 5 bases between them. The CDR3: CASSGSNSPLHF. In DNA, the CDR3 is TGTGCCAGCAGCGGTAGCAATTCACCCCTCCACTTT.